This TCR beta chain was documented in a study of blood T cell repertoires in COVID-19 (dated by TCRdb to 2019 to 2021). About the investigation overall: The collaborator samples originated in the United States, Italy and Spain and spanned the acute and convalescent phases of COVID-19. The prospective study material was composed of cDNA or gDNA derived from T cells, B-cell-depleted T cells, or PBMCs. The dataset comprised deeply sampled blood TCRbeta repertoires from subjects exposed to, actively infected with, or recovered from COVID-19. The repertoires were released in a freely available public database meant as a resource for research on the immune response to SARS-CoV-2. Samples came from the ongoing ImmuneRACE study (first 160 participants) plus 1,254 subjects from 6 global collaborators. Sample metadata almost always included a de-identified subject ID, COVID-19 status, age in years and sex. Where available, HLA class I and class II types were obtained from metadata supplied by the sample provider rather than from assay-based typing.

Results and caveats for the whole study, not just this receptor: The amount of clinical and demographic metadata varied by source and participant and was provided uncurated.

Participants in the prospective study were enrolled through a virtual design, were aged roughly 18 to 100 years, and lived in 24 United States geographic areas. In the prospective study, cohorts were assigned on the basis of participant-reported clinical history obtained from a screening survey and a study questionnaire. Exposed participants were defined as having been in contact with someone with a PCR-confirmed or clinician-diagnosed COVID-19 case within 2 weeks of study entry. Mobile phlebotomists in the prospective study collected whole blood, serum and a nasopharyngeal or oropharyngeal swab from every participant. Prospective study participants could optionally give additional blood draws and questionnaires over a roughly 2-month period. Before DNA extraction, prospective study blood samples were shipped either frozen or at room temperature. As for this clone: Its antigen remains unidentified. There are no base qualities to consult, and no much larger clone falls within one base.

From V the trimming removes 2 bases and from J it removes 5 bases, while the gene matches leave 3 bases of the junction unaccounted for. The germline V gene (reference sequence) provides CDR1 LGHDT and CDR2 YNNKEL. From the cysteine up to the phenylalanine, the CDR3 has a length of 15 residues. Just the 45-base CDR3 DNA is kept, in frame starting at base 1. The immunoSEQ Assay, a bias-controlled multiplex PCR, was used to amplify TCRbeta CDR3 regions from genomic DNA. In the authors' own workflow: The number of nucleated cells in each sample was estimated from the amplification of reference gene primers within the assay. Sequence reads were collapsed and filtered to measure the absolute abundance of every unique TCRbeta CDR3 rearrangement. For each sample, productive Simpson clonality was calculated as the square root of Simpson's diversity index over productive rearrangements. Here the immuneACCESS table is served through TCRdb, limited to in-frame sequences with V and J called. Missing clones are a known gap in these copies; in checked studies unresolved V genes cover under half, and the rest lacks a known reason. V, J and clone size were drawn from that table, and D and trimming were deduced from the DNA. The sample yields 430,000 or so clones; roughly 84% were counted once. The ten most abundant clones make up about 1.4% of the sample.

This chain joins TRBV3-1 (or the pseudogene TRBV3-2) to TRBJ1-4, with 9 bases in between that match TRBD1. This TCR came from a woman in her late teens or twenties who had been exposed to COVID-19. The sample taken for sequencing was PBMCs or T cells enriched from blood (not recorded which). The CDR3 region has the sequence CASSQTGGENEKLFF. At the DNA level, the sequence is TGTGCCAGCAGCCAAACAGGGGGCGAAAATGAAAAACTGTTTTTT.